Listed below are T cell receptor beta chains from one sample, sequenced in a study of shared clonotypes between healthy human individuals. Assay: immunoSEQ multiplex PCR; the TCRdb copy retains only in-frame clones and omits some. The sample consists of millions of clones, around 96% of them appearing once. Source material: naive CD8+ T cells sorted from blood. These receptors were taken from a young man in good health. Each CDR3 is given with its conserved first and last residue. Each record gives: J gene, V gene, clone size, D gene, CDR3 protein, CDR3 DNA. D genes are given only for firm matches. Expanded clones get a size class; other rows say once, few or many, or leave the size out.

>TRBJ1-2|TRBV30|.|.
CAWSVPGATLNYGYTF
TGTGCCTGGAGTGTACCAGGGGCGACTCTTAACTATGGCTACACCTTC
>TRBJ2-2|TRBV5-1|.|TRBD2
CASSTSGRYYTGELFF
TGCGCCAGCTCGACTAGCGGGAGGTATTACACCGGGGAGCTGTTTTTT
>TRBJ2-3|TRBV28|.|.
CASSLSGGSSYGTDTQYF
TGTGCCAGCAGTTTATCGGGGGGCTCGTCCTATGGCACAGATACGCAGTATTTT
>TRBJ1-1|TRBV2|.|.
CASSASWEVNTEAFF
TGTGCCAGCAGTGCGTCTTGGGAAGTGAACACTGAAGCTTTCTTT
>TRBJ2-5|TRBV11-1|.|.
CASSAYDGGTHKETQYF
TGTGCCAGCAGCGCATACGATGGCGGGACCCACAAAGAGACCCAGTACTTC
>TRBJ2-7|TRBV4-1|once|.
CASSQVGDGLYEQYF
TGCGCCAGCAGCCAAGTCGGGGACGGATTATACGAGCAGTACTTC
>TRBJ1-1|TRBV6-1|.|.
CASSEAQWGEAFF
TGTGCCAGCAGTGAAGCCCAATGGGGAGAAGCTTTCTTT
>TRBJ2-7|TRBV27|.|TRBD2
CASSTGGAHEQYF
TGTGCCAGCAGTACCGGGGGGGCCCACGAGCAGTACTTC
>TRBJ2-1|TRBV27|.|.
CASGIGEDEQFF
TGTGCCAGCGGCATAGGGGAGGATGAGCAGTTCTTC
>TRBJ2-5|TRBV6-1|.|TRBD2
CASSEGTTSGGSETQYF
TGTGCCAGCAGTGAAGGGACGACTAGCGGGGGGTCAGAGACCCAGTACTTC
>TRBJ2-7|TRBV5-4|.|.
CASSLGAGNSYEQYF
TGTGCCAGCAGCCTGGGGGCGGGGAACTCCTACGAGCAGTACTTC
>TRBJ2-3|TRBV10-1|once|TRBD2
CASSEGLAGVSADTQYF
TGCGCCAGCAGTGAGGGACTAGCGGGAGTCTCGGCAGATACGCAGTATTTT
>TRBJ2-7|TRBV6-1|.|.
CASSNLGASYEQYF
TGTGCCAGCAGTAACCTGGGGGCCTCCTACGAGCAGTACTTC
>TRBJ1-6|TRBV7-9|.|.
CASSFADSNSPLHF
TGTGCCAGCAGCTTTGCGGACAGTAATTCACCCCTCCACTTT
>TRBJ2-7|TRBV19|.|TRBD2
CASSPGTNYEQYF
TGTGCCAGTAGCCCCGGGACTAACTACGAGCAGTACTTC
>TRBJ1-2|TRBV5-6|once|.
CASSSDSYYGYTF
TGTGCCAGCAGCTCGGATTCCTACTATGGCTACACCTTC
>TRBJ2-7|TRBV4-1|.|TRBD1
CASSLGQRSYEQYF
TGCGCCAGCAGCCTGGGACAGCGATCCTACGAGCAGTACTTC
>TRBJ1-5|TRBV27|.|TRBD1
CASSIQGVNQPQHF
TGTGCCAGCAGCATACAGGGGGTCAATCAGCCCCAGCATTTT
>TRBJ2-7|TRBV7-2|.|TRBD2
CASNPGTSGLEQYF
TGTGCCAGCAACCCCGGGACTAGCGGACTCGAGCAGTACTTC
>TRBJ2-4|TRBV12-2|.|.
CASRPARANIQYF
TGTGCAAGTCGCCCCGCAAGGGCGAACATTCAGTACTTC
>TRBJ2-3|TRBV7-9|.|.
CASSPHPDTQYF
TGTGCCAGCAGCCCTCATCCGGATACGCAGTATTTT
>TRBJ2-7|TRBV28|.|.
CATGEVSYEQYF
TGTGCCACAGGGGAAGTCTCCTACGAGCAGTACTTC